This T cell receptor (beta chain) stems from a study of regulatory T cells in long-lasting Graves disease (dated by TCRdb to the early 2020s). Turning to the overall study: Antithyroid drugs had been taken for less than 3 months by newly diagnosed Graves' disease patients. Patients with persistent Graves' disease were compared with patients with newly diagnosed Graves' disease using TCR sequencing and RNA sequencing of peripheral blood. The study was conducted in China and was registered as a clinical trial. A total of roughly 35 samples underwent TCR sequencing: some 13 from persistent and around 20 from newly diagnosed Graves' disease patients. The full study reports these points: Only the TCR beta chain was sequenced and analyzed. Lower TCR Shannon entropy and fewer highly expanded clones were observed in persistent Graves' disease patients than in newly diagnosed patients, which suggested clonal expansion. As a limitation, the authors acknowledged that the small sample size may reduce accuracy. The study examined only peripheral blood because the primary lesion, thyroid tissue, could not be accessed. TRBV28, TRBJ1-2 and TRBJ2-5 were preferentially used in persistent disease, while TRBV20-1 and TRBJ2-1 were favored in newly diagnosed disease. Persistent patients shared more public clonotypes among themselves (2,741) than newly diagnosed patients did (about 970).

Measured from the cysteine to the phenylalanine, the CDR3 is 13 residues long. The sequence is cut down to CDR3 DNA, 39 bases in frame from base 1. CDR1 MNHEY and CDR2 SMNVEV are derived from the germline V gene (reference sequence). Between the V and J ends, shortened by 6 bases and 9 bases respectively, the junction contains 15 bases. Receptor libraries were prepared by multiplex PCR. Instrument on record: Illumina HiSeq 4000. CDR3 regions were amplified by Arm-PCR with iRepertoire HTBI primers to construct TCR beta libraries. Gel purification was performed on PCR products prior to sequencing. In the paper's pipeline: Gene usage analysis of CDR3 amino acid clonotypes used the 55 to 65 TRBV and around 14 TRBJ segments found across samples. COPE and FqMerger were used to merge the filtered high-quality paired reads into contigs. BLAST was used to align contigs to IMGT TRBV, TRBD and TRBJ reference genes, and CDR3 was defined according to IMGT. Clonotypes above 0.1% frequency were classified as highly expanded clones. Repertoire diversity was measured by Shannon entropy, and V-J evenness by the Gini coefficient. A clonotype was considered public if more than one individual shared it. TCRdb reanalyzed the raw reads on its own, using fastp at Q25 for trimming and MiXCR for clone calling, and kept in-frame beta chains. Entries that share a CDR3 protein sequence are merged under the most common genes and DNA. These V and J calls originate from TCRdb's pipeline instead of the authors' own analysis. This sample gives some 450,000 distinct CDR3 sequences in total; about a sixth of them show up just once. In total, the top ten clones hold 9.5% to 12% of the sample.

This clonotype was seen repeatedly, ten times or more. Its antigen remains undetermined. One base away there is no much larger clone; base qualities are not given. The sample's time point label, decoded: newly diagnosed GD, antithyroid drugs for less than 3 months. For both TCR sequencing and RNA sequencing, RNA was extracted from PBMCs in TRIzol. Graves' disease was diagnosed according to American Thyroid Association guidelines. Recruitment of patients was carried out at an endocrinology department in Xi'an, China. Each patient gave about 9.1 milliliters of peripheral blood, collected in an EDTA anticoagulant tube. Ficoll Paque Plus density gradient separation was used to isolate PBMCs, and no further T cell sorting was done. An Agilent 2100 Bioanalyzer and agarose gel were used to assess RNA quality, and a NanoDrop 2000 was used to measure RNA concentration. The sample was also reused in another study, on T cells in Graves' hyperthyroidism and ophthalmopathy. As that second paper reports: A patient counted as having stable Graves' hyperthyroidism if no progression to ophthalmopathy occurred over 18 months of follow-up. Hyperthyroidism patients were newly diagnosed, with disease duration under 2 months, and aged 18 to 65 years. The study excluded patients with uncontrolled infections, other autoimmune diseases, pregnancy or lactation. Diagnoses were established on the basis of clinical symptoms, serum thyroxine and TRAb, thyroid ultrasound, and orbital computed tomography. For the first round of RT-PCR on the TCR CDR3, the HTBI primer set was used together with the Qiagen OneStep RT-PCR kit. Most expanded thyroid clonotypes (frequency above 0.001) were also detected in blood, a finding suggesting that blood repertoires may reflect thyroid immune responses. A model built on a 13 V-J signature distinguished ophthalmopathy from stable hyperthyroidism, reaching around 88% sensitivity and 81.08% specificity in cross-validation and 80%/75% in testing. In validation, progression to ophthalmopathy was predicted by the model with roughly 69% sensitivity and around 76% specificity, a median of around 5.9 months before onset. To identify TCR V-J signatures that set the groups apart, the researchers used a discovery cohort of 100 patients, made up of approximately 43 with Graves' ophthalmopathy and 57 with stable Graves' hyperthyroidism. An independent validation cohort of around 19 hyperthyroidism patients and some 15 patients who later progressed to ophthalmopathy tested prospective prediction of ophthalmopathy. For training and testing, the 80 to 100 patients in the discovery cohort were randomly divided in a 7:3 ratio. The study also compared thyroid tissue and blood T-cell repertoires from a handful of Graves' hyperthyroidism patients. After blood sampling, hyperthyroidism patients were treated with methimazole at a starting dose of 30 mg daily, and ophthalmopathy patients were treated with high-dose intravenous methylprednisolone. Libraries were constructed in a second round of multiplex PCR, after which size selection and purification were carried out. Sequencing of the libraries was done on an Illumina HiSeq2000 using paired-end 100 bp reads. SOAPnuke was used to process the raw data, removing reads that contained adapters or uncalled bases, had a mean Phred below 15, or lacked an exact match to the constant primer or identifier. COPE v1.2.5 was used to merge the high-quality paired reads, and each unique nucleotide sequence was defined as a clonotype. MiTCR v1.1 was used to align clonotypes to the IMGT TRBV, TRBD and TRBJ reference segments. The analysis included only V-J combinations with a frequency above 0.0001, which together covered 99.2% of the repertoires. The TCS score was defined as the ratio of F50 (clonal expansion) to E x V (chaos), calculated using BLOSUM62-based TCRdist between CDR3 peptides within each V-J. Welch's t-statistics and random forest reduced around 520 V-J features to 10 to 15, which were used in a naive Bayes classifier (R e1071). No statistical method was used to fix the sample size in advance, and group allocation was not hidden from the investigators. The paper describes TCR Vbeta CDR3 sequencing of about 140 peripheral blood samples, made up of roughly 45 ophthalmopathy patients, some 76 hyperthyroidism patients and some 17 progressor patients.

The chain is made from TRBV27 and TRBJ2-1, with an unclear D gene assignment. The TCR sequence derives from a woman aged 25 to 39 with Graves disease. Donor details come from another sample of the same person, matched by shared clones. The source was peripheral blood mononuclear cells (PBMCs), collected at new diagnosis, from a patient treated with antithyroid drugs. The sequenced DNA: TGTGCCAGCAGAGCGAAGGGAAAGGGTGAGCAGTTCTTC. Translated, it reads CASRAKGKGEQFF.